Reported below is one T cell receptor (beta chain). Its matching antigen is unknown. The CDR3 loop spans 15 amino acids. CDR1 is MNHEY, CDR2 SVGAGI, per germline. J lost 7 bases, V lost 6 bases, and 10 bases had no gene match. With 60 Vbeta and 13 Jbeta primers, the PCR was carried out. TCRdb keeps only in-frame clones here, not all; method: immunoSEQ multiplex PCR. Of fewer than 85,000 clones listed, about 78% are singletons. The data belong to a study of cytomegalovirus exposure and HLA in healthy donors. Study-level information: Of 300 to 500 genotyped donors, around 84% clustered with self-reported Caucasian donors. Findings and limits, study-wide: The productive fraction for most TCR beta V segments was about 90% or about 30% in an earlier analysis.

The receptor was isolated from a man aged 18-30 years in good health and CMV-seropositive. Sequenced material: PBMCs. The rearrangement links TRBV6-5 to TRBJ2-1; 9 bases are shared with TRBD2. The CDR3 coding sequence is TGTGCCAGCAGACCCAGGGTAGCGGGAGATAATGAGCAGTTCTTC. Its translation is CASRPRVAGDNEQFF.